Here is one T cell receptor (beta chain) with its context. These data belong to a study of follicular helper T cells after annual influenza vaccination. Study context: Across the 2013-2014, 2014-2015 and 2015-2016 vaccination seasons, some subjects were resampled.

The germline CDR1 and CDR2 sequences are SGHAT and FQNNGV. Trimming took off 8 bases at V and 4 bases at J, with 14 bases between the two ends. This CDR3 is 13 amino acids long. TCRdb keeps only in-frame clones here, not all; method: immunoSEQ multiplex PCR. Seen here are about 9,700 clones, roughly 80% observed once, and the top ten hold approximately 0.4%. Time point indicated: 2015-2016 season, 7 days after influenza vaccination. The sequencing here drew on CXCR5- memory CD4+ T cells sorted from blood, taken 7 days after influenza vaccination. This rearrangement joins TRBV11-2 to TRBJ2-5, with a tentative D call TRBD2 (6 bases). The sequence was obtained from an adult who received the influenza vaccine. The CDR3 region has the DNA TGTGCCAGCGGGCTCGCGGGGAGAGAGACCCAGTACTTC. It yields the protein CASGLAGRETQYF.